The 17 T cell receptor beta chains in this list originate from one sample, sequenced in a study of PD-1 blockade in mismatch repair-deficient tumors. Sequencing was performed with immunoSEQ multiplex PCR; in TCRdb, only in-frame clones are kept and a portion is missing. The sample has 120,000 or so clones, around nine tenths seen once. The sample was peripheral blood, taken approximately 70 weeks after starting pembrolizumab. These receptor sequences come from an adult with mismatch repair-deficient cancer.

The chain couples TRBV4-1 to TRBJ1-2, with 9 nucleotides matching TRBD1. CDR3 size: 18 residues. Germline CDR1 and CDR2: MGHRA and YSYEKL. The junction had 13 bases not matched to a gene; V was cut back by 1 base and J by 4 bases. The CDR3 nucleotides read TGCGCCAGCAGCCAAGTCTTCCGGTCGGACAGGGGCGCCTATGGCTACACCTTC. Translated, it gives CASSQVFRSDRGAYGYTF.

The rearrangement links TRBV5-1 to TRBJ2-7; 8 nucleotides align to TRBD1. This CDR3 has 14 amino acids. Germline assignment: CDR1 SGHRS and CDR2 YFSETQ. Trimming cost V 3 bases and J 6 bases; bases outside gene matches: 8. For the CDR3, the DNA is TGCGCCAGCAGCTCTAACCCGACAGGGGCCGAGCAGTACTTC. Translation: CASSSNPTGAEQYF.

The rearrangement joins TRBV7-9 to TRBJ1-1, with no clear D. V was clipped by 4 bases and J by 0 bases, with 12 bases between them. The CDR3 runs to 15 residues. Looked up from germline, CDR1 is SEHNR and CDR2 is FQNEAQ (reference sequence). The CDR3 DNA is TGTGCCAGCAGCTCCCGGCAGGTAATGAACACTGAAGCTTTCTTT. Translating it yields CASSSRQVMNTEAFF.

The rearrangement uses TRBV28 and TRBJ2-7; no firm D call. The ends were cut back, 4 bases at V and 2 bases at J, with 3 bases in the middle. The CDR3 is 11 amino acids. Germline V gives CDR1 MDHEN, CDR2 SYDVKM. The CDR3 DNA is TGTGCCAGCAGTTCGCCCTACGAGCAGTACTTC. Translation: CASSSPYEQYF.

The chain couples TRBV7-9 to TRBJ2-1; 11 bases map to TRBD2. CDR1 SEHNR and CDR2 FQNEAQ come from the germline V gene (reference sequence). The CDR3 is made up of 15 amino acids. J gave up 8 bases and V 5 bases, and 8 bases lay outside the gene matches. As DNA, the CDR3 is TGTGCCAGCAGCCCCCGGACTAGCGGGTACTATGAGCAGTTCTTC. It codes for CASSPRTSGYYEQFF.

This clone was seen a single time. The genes are TRBV6-6 and TRBJ2-7; 7 bases agree with TRBD2. J was trimmed by 3 bases and V by 5 bases; bases with no gene match: 7. Germline values: CDR1 MNHNY, CDR2 SVGAGI (reference sequence). This CDR3 is built from 14 residues. The CDR3 region is CASSRATSRYEQYF. For the CDR3, the DNA is TGTGCCAGCAGTAGGGCGACTAGCCGCTACGAGCAGTACTTC.

This CDR3 reads CASSSPLRDEAFF. The CDR3, as DNA: TGTGCCAGCAGTTCCCCCCTGAGGGATGAAGCTTTCTTT. V usage is TRBV28 and J usage is TRBJ1-1; D uncertain. CDR1 and CDR2 from the germline V gene are MDHEN and SYDVKM. Trimming removed 4 bases at V and 7 bases at J, with 13 bases between. CDR3 length equals 13 residues.

This clone occurred once. The V gene is TRBV4-1, the J gene TRBJ2-6, with D hard to call. This CDR3 is 15 amino acids long. The V end lost 0 bases, the J end lost 0 bases, and 3 bases lay between the germline ends. Germline loops: CDR1 MGHRA, CDR2 YSYEKL. CDR3 sequence reads: CASSQELSGANVLTF. CDR3 in DNA: TGCGCCAGCAGCCAAGAGCTCTCTGGGGCCAACGTCCTGACTTTC.

This clone was observed once. The V call is TRBV4-3, the J call TRBJ2-1, with D maybe TRBD1 (5 bases). The germline V gene has CDR1 LGHNA and CDR2 YSLEER. CDR3 length: 15 amino acids. Trimming shortened V by 2 bases and J by 0 bases, and 8 bases separated the two germline ends. In DNA form, the CDR3 reads TGCGCCAGCAGCCAATCGCAGGGCTCCTACAATGAGCAGTTCTTC. Translation: CASSQSQGSYNEQFF.

J is TRBJ1-3 and V is TRBV6-5; the match to TRBD1 covers 7 bases. Trimming at V came to 5 bases and at J to 4 bases, leaving 8 bases not matched to a gene. Germline lookup yields CDR1 MNHEY and CDR2 SVGAGI. The CDR3 is 15 residues long. The CDR3 protein is CASSQPGQKGNTIYF. The CDR3 region has the DNA TGTGCCAGCAGTCAACCGGGACAGAAAGGAAACACCATATATTTT.

The chain is built from TRBV12-5 and TRBJ1-1, with no clear D. CDR1 is LGHNT, CDR2 FRNRAP, per germline. CDR3 length: 17 residues. V lost 0 bases to trimming and J lost 1 base, with 15 bases between them. CDR3 nucleotide sequence: TGTGCTAGTGGTTTGGTACTAGGCGATGGTAAGAACACTGAAGCTTTCTTT. This gives the protein CASGLVLGDGKNTEAFF.

The J gene is TRBJ1-2, the V gene TRBV15; D is unclear. V shed 0 bases and J shed 4 bases, with 12 bases lying between them. CDR1 and CDR2 (germline): LNHNV, YYDKDF (reference sequence). This CDR3 comprises 15 residues. The CDR3 DNA is TGTGCCACCAGCAGAGATAGGGCCGGACCCTATGGCTACACCTTC. Its translation: CATSRDRAGPYGYTF. The variable domain in full, with the rest retrieved from reference TRBV15 and TRBJ1-2, is DAMVIQNPRYQVTQFGKPVTLSCSQTLNHNVMYWYQQKSSQAPKLLFHYYDKDFNNEADTPDNFQSRRPNTSFCFLDIRSPGLGDTAMYLCATSRDRAGPYGYTFGSGTRLTVV.

This rearrangement joins TRBV7-9 to TRBJ1-2, with D uncertain. The CDR3 has 12 amino acids. CDR1 and CDR2 (germline): SEHNR, FQNEAQ (reference sequence). V shed 1 base and J shed 4 bases, with 4 bases lying between them. CDR3 DNA: TGTGCCAGCAGCTTAGTCGGCTATGGCTACACCTTC. Protein: CASSLVGYGYTF.

The rearrangement joins TRBV6-6 to TRBJ1-5; 7 bases are a match to TRBD1. This CDR3 is 15 amino acids long. Unmatched junction bases numbered 6, after V lost 2 bases and J lost 5 bases. Germline values: CDR1 MNHNY, CDR2 SVGAGI (reference sequence). Here the CDR3 DNA reads TGTGCCAGCAGTTACACCGGGACAGCGTATCAGCCCCAGCATTTT. Protein: CASSYTGTAYQPQHF.

The V and J genes are TRBV7-9 and TRBJ1-2; 10 bases agree with TRBD1. The CDR3 loop spans 14 amino acids. V shed 4 bases and J 7 bases; nucleotides not matched to a gene: 6. CDR1 SEHNR and CDR2 FQNEAQ come from the germline V gene (reference sequence). CDR3 region: CASSSGTGEGGYTF. The CDR3 coding sequence is TGTGCCAGCAGCTCCGGGACAGGGGAAGGTGGCTACACCTTC.

The CDR3 region has the DNA TGTGCCAGCAGCTTAGCTCCAGGAAGAGAAGAGACCCAGTACTTC. Its translation: CASSLAPGREETQYF. This chain joins TRBV11-2 and TRBJ2-5; no clear D. Trimming took 1 base from V and 3 from J, leaving 12 bases between them. The germline V gene has CDR1 SGHAT and CDR2 FQNNGV. The CDR3 is 15 residues long.

The chain employs TRBV4-3 and TRBJ2-1; 10 nucleotides line up with TRBD2. Germline loops: CDR1 LGHNA, CDR2 YSLEER. This CDR3 comprises 19 residues. V lost 0 bases and J lost 6; bases outside the gene matches: 14. CDR3 sequence reads: CASSQDWIRASGGGNEQFF. The CDR3 DNA follows: TGCGCCAGCAGCCAAGATTGGATCAGGGCTAGCGGGGGAGGCAATGAGCAGTTCTTC.